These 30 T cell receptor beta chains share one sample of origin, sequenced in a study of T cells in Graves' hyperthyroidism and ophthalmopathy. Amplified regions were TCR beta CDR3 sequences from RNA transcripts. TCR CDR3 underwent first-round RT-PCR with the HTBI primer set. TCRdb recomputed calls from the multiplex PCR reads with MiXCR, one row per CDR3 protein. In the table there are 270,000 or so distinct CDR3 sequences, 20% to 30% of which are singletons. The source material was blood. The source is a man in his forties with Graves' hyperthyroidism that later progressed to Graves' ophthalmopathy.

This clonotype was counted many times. Here the CDR3 DNA reads TGTGCCAGCAGCCAAGGCGTCAAGCGGGAGGAAAGAGAAGATACGCAGTATTTT. This sequence encodes CASSQGVKREEREDTQYF. This chain connects TRBV14 to TRBJ2-3; TRBD2 matches 9 bases. Germline assignment: CDR1 SGHDN and CDR2 FVKESK. The CDR3 spans 18 residues. The V gene end was trimmed by 1 base and the J gene end by 5 bases; junction bases not matched to a gene: 13.

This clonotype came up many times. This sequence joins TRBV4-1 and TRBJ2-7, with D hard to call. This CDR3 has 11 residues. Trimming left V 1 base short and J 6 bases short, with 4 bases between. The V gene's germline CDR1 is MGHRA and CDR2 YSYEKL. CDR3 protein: CASSQGVEQYF. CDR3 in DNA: TGCGCCAGCAGCCAAGGGGTCGAGCAGTACTTC.

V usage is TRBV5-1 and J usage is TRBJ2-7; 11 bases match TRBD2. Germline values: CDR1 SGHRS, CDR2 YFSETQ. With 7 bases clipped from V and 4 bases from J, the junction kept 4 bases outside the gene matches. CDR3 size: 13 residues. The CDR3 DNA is TGCGCCAGCGCGGGGACTAGCGGTTACGAGCAGTACTTC. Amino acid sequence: CASAGTSGYEQYF.

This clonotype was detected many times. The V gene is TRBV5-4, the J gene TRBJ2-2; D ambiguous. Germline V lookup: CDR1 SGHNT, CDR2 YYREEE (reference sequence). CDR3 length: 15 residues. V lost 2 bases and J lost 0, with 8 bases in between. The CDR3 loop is CASSFGTANTGELFF. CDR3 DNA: TGTGCCAGCAGCTTCGGTACGGCGAACACCGGGGAGCTGTTTTTT.

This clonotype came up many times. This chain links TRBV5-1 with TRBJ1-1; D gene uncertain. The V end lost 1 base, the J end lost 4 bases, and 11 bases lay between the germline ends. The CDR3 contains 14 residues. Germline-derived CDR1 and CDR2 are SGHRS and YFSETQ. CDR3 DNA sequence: TGCGCCAGCAGCTTGCGGTCGGGAGGCACTGAAGCTTTCTTT. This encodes CASSLRSGGTEAFF.

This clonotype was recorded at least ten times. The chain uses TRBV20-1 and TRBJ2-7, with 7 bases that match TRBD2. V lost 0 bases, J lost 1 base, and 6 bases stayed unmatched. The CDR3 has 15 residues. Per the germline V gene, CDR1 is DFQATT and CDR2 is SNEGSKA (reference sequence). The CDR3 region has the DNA TGCAGTGCTAGAGATCAAAGCGGGGCTTCCTACGAGCAGTACTTC. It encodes CSARDQSGASYEQYF.

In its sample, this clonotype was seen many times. The CDR3 spells CAAIDTQYF. CDR3 DNA sequence: TGTGCCGCGATAGATACGCAGTATTTT. This chain connects TRBV19 to TRBJ2-3, with no clear D. CDR1 is LNHDA, CDR2 SQIVND, per germline (reference sequence). The CDR3 runs to 9 residues. Trimming stripped 11 bases from V and 5 bases from J, with 5 bases between.

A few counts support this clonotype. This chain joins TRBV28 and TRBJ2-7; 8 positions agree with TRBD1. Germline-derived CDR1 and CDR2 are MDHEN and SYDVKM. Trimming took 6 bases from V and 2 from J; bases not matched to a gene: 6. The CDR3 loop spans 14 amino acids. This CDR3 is CASRRTGTPYEQYF. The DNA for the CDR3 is TGTGCCAGCAGAAGGACAGGGACCCCCTACGAGCAGTACTTC.

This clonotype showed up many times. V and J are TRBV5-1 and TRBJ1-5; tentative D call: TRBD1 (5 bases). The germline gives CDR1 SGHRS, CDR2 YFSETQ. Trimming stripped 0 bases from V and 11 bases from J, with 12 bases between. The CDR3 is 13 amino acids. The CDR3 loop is CASSLEEGTAQHF. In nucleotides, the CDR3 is TGCGCCAGCAGCTTGGAGGAGGGGACGGCCCAGCATTTT.

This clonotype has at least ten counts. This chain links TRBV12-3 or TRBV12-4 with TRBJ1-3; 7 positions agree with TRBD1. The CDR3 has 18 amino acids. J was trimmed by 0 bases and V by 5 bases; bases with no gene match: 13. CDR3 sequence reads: CASSLWTGPADSGNTIYF. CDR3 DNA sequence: TGTGCCAGCAGTCTCTGGACAGGCCCGGCGGACTCTGGAAACACCATATATTTT.

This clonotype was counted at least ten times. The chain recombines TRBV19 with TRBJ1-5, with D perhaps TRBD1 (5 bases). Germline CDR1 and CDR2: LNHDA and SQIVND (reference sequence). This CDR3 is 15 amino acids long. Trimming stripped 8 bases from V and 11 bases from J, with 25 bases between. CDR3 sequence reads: CASSSGLVLIKAQHF. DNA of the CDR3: TGTGCCAGTTCCTCGGGACTCGTTTTAATAAAGGCCCAGCATTTT. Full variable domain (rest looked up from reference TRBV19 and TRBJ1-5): DGGITQSPKYLFRKEGQNVTLSCEQNLNHDAMYWYRQDPGQGLRLIYYSQIVNDFQKGDIAEGYSVSREKKESFPLTVTSAQKNPTAFYLCASSSGLVLIKAQHFGDGTRLSIL.

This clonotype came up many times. The CDR3 spells CASSEWQDNYGYTF. In nucleotides, the CDR3 is TGTGCCAGCAGTGAATGGCAGGACAACTATGGCTACACCTTC. V and J are TRBV6-1 and TRBJ1-2; D unclear. Germline V CDR1 and CDR2: MNHNS, SASEGT. The germline V and J ends were trimmed by 2 bases and 2 bases, with 9 bases remaining between them. The CDR3 extends over 14 amino acids.

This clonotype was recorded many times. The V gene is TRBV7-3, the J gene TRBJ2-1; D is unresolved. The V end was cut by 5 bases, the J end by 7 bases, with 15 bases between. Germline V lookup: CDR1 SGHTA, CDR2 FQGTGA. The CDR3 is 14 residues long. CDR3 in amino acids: CASSDDLISNEQFF. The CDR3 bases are TGTGCCAGCAGCGACGATCTTATTTCTAATGAGCAGTTCTTC.

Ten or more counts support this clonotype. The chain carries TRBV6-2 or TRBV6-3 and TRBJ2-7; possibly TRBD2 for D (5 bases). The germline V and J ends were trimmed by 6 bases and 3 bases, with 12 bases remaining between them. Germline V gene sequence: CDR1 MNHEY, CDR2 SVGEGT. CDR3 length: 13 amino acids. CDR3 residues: CASSPGRLYEQYF. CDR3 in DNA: TGTGCCAGCAGCCCGGGGAGACTCTACGAGCAGTACTTC.

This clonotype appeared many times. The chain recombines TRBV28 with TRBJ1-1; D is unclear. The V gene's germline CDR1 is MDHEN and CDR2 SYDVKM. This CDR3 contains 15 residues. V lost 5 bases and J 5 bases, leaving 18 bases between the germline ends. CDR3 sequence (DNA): TGTGCCAGCAGTCACCGGGAGGGTATTGGGACTGAAGCTTTCTTT. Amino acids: CASSHREGIGTEAFF.

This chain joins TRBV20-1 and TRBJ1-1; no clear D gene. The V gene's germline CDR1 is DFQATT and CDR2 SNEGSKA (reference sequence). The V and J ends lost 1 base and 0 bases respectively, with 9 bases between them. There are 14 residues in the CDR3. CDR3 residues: CSARGGPMNTEAFF. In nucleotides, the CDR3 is TGCAGTGCTAGAGGTGGGCCCATGAACACTGAAGCTTTCTTT.

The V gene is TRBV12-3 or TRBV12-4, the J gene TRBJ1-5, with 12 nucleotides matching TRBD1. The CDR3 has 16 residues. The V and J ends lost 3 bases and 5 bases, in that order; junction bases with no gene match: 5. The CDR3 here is CASSFTGTGGDQPQHF. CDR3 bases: TGTGCCAGCAGTTTTACCGGGACAGGGGGCGATCAGCCCCAGCATTTT.

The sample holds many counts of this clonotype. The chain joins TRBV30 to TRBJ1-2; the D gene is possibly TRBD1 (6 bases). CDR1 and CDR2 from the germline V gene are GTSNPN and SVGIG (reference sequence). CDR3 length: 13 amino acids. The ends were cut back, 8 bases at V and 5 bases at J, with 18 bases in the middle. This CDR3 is CAAAEQGPYGYTF. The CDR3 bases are TGTGCCGCGGCGGAACAGGGACCGTATGGCTACACCTTC.

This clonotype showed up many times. The CDR3 nucleotides read TGTGCCATCCAAGGGGTACAGGGGACCGGGGAGCTGTTTTTT. It codes for CAIQGVQGTGELFF. The V gene is TRBV10-3, the J gene TRBJ2-2, with 7 nucleotides matching TRBD1. Per the germline V gene, CDR1 is ENHRY and CDR2 is SYGVKD. This CDR3 has 14 residues. V trimming: 8 bases; J trimming: 5 bases; junction bases outside the gene matches: 8.

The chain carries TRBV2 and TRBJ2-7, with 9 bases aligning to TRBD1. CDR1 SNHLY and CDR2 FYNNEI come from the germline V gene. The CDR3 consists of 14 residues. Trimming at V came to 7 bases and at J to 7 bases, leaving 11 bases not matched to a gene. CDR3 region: CASNAGTGIGEQYF. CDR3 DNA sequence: TGTGCCAGCAACGCCGGGACAGGGATCGGGGAGCAGTACTTC.

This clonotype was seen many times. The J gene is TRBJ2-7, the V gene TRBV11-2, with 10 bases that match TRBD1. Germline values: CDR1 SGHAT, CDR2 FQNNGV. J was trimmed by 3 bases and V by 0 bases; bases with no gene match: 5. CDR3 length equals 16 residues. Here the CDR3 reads CASSLDPGQGFYEQYF. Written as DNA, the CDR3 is TGTGCCAGCAGCTTAGATCCGGGACAGGGGTTCTACGAGCAGTACTTC.

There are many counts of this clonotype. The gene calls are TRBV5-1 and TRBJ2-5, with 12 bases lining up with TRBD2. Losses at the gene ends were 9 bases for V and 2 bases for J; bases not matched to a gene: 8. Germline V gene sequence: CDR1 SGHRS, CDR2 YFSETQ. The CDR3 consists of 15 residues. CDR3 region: CATSRTSGKQETQYF. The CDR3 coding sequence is TGCGCCACTTCGCGGACTAGCGGGAAGCAAGAGACCCAGTACTTC.

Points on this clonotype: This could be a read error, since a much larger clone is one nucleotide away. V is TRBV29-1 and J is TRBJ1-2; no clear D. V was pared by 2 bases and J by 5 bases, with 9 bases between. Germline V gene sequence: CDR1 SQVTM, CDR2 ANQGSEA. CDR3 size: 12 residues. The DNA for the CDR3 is TGCAGCGTTGAATGTTCTGATTATGGCTACACCTTC. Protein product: CSVECSDYGYTF.

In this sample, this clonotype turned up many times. The CDR3 loop is CASSATRYEGGYTF. CDR3 DNA sequence: TGTGCCAGCAGTGCCACCCGGTATGAGGGTGGCTACACCTTC. This rearrangement joins TRBV28 to TRBJ1-2, with D hard to call. The CDR3 extends over 14 amino acids. V gave up 5 bases and J gave up 7 bases, with 17 bases separating them. The germline CDR1 and CDR2 sequences are MDHEN and SYDVKM.

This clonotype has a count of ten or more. CDR3 in DNA: TGTGCCAGCAGCTCAGTAGCGGGAGGGCCCTACGAGCAGTACTTC. Translating gives CASSSVAGGPYEQYF. This chain links TRBV7-2 with TRBJ2-7; 11 bases are a match to TRBD2. This CDR3 comprises 15 residues. V shed 4 bases and J 2 bases; nucleotides not matched to a gene: 4. From germline, CDR1 is SGHTA and CDR2 FQGNSA.

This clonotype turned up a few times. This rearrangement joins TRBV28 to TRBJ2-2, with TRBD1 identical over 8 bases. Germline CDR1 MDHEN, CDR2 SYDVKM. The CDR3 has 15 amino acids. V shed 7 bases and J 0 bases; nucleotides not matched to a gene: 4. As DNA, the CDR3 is TGTGCCAGCACTAGGACAGGGTCGAACACCGGGGAGCTGTTTTTT. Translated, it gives CASTRTGSNTGELFF.

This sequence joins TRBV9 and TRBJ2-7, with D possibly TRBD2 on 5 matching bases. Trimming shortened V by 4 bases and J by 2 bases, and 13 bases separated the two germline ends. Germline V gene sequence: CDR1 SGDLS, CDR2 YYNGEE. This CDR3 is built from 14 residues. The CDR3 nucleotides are TGTGCCAGCAGCCCCACAGCGGAGGCCTACGAGCAGTACTTC. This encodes CASSPTAEAYEQYF.

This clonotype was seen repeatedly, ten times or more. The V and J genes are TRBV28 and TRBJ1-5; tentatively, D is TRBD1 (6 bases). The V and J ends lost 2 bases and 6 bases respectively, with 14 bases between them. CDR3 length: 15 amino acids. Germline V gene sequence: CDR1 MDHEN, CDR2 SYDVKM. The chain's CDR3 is CASSLGQIFGQPQHF. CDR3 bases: TGTGCCAGCAGTTTAGGACAGATATTCGGTCAGCCCCAGCATTTT.

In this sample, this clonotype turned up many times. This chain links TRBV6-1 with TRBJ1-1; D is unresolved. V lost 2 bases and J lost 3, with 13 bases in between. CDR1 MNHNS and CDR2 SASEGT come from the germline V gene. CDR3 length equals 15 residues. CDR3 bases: TGTGCCAGCAGTGAACAGGCAATGGTCGACACTGAAGCTTTCTTT. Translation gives CASSEQAMVDTEAFF.

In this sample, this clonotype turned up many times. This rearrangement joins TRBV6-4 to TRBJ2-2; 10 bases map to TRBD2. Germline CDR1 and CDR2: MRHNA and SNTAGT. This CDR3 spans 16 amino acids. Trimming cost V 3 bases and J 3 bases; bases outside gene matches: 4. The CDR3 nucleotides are TGTGCCAGCAGTGAAAGGACTAGCGGAGACACCGGGGAGCTGTTTTTT. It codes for CASSERTSGDTGELFF.